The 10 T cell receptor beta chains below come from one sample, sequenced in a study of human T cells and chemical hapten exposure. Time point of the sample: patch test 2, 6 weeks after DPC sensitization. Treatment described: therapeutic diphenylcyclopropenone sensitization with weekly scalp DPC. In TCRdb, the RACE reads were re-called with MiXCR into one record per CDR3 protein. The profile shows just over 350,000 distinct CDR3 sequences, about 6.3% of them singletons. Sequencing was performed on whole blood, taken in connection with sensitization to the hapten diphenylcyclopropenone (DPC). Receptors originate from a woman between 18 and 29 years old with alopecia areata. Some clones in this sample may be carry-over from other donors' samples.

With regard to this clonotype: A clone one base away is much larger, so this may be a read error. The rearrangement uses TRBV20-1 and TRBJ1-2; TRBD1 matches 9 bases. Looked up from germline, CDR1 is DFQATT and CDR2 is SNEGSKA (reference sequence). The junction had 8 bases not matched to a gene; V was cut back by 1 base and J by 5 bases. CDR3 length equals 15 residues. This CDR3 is CSARVGTGMEYGYTF. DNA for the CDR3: TGCAGTGCTAGAGTGGGGACAGGGATGGAGTATGGCTACACCTTC.

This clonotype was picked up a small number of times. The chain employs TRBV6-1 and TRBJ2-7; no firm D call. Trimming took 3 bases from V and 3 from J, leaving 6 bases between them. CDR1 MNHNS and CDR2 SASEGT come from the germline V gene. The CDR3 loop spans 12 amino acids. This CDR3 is CASSDYSYEQYF. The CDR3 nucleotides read TGTGCCAGCAGTGATTACAGCTACGAGCAGTACTTC.

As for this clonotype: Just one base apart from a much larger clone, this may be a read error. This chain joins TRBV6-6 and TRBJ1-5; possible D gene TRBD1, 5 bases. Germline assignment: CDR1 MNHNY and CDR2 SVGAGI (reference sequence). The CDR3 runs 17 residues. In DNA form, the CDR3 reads TGTGCCAGCAGTTACCCGAGTCGGGGGTTCGGCAAGCAGCCCCAGCATTTT. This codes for CASSYPSRGFGKQPQHF.

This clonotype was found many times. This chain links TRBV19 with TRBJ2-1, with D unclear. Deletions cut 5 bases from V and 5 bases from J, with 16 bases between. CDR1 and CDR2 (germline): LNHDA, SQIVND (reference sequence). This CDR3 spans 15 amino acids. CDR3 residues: CASSLGPLEHNEQFF. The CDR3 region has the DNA TGTGCCAGTAGTCTCGGGCCTCTCGAGCACAATGAGCAGTTCTTC.

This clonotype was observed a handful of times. The CDR3 region has the DNA TGCGCCAGCAGCTCCACAGCGGGAGAAGAGACCCAGTACTTC. Its protein product is CASSSTAGEETQYF. The rearrangement uses TRBV5-1 and TRBJ2-5, with TRBD2 matching over 8 bases. This CDR3 contains 14 residues. Germline V CDR1 and CDR2: SGHRS, YFSETQ. V lost 3 bases to trimming and J lost 3 bases; unmatched junction nucleotides: 4. Filled out from reference TRBV5-1 and TRBJ2-5, the complete variable domain reads KAGVTQTPRYLIKTRGQQVTLSCSPISGHRSVSWYQQTPGQGLQFLFEYFSETQRNKGNFPGRFSGRQFSNSRSEMNVSTLELGDSALYLCASSSTAGEETQYFGPGTRLLVL.

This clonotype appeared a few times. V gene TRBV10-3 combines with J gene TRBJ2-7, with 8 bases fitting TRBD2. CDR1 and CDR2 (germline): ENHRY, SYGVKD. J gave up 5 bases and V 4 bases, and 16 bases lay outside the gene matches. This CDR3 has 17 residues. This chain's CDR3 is CAISGTGTRSVVDEQYF. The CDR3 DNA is TGTGCCATCAGTGGTACCGGGACTAGATCTGTTGTCGACGAGCAGTACTTC.

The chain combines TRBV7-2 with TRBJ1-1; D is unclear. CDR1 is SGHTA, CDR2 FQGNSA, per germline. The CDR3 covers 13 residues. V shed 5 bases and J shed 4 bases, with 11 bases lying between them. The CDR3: CASSKEMSTEAFF. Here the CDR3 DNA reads TGTGCCAGCAGCAAAGAAATGAGCACTGAAGCTTTCTTT.

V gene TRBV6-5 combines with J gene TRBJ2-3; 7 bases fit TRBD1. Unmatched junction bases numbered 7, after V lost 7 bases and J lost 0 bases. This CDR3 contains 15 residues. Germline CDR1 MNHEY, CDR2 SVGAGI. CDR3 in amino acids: CASKRTGPSTDTQYF. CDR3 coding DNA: TGTGCCAGCAAAAGGACAGGACCAAGCACAGATACGCAGTATTTT.

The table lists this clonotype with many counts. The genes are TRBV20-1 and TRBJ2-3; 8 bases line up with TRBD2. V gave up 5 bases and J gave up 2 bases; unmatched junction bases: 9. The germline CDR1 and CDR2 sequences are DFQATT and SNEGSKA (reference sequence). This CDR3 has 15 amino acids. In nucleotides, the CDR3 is TGCAGTGCTTGGTCAGCGGGGGTGATCACAGATACGCAGTATTTT. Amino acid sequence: CSAWSAGVITDTQYF.

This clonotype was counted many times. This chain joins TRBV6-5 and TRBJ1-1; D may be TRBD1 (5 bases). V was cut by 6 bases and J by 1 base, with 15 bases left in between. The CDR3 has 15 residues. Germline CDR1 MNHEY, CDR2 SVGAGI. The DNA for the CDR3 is TGTGCCAGCAGAATTCTCGACAGAGAGAACACTGAAGCTTTCTTT. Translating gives CASRILDRENTEAFF.